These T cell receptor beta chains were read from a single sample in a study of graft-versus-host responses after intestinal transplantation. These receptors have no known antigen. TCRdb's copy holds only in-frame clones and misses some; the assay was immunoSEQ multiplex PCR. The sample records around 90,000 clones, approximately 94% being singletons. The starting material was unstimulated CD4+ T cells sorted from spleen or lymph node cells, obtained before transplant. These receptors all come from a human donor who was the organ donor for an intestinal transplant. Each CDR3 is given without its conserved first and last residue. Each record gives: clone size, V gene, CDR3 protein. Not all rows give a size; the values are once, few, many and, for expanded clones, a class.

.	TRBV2	ASSEAGGEKLF
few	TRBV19	ASKRDRLLNTEAF
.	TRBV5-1	ASSPMWTSGANEQF
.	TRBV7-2	ASSMWVSTDTQY
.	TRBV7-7	ASSSLSPIAGAGGEQY
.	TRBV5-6	ASSFLWGSAMNTEAF
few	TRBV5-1	ASSVTGTSGGSLRTDTQY
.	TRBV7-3	ASSASGQGHQPQH
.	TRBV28	ASSAGGYGYT
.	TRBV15	ATSGTTGVGYT
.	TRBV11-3	ASSLVGDEQY
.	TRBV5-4	ASSSPIAGGPSTGELF
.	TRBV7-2	ASSLTAYEQY
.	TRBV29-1	SVDRTSSLNEQF
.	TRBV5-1	ASSFGGNTEAF
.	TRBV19	ASIGRTGGPAATNEKLF
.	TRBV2	ASSEARVTAHHYGYT
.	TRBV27	ASSLNYRSGLASAYEQY
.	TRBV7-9	ASSLRQGDYNEQF
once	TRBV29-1	SVGDGEETQY
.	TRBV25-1	ASSLPGQGNEKLF
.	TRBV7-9	ASRAGTGNEKLF
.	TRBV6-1	ASSERRRNYGYT
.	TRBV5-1	ASSLTVFEKLF
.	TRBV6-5	ASSTGQGYGYT
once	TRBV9	ASSVAGGFQETQY
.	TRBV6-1	ASSEGGGQGFYQPQH
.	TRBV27	ASALGETQY
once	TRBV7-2	ASSLFRDQETQY
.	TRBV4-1	ASSQPVTPNYGYT
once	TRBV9	ASSVDGTAYEQY
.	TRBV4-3	ASSRPQGNGYT
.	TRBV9	ASSPRTGRTDTQY
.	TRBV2	ASSEMGADTDTQY
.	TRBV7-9	ASSRTGGRTDTQY
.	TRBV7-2	ASSLGQSNEKLF
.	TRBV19	ASSSRTRVSNQPQH
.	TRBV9	ASSVGLGGSYNEQF
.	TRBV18	ASSPSGSGTEAF
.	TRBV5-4	ASSHSADRANEQF
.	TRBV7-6	ASSPSGGSSPLH
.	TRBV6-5	ASSDSFQGLYEQY
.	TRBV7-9	ASSLALSGNTEAF
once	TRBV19	ASSMGQSGNSPLH
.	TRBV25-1	ASTLAGGHEQF
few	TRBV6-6	ASSYRQGVNQPQH
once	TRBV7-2	ASSLRHATYEQY
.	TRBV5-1	ASSLQVRNTEAF
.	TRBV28	ASRLLAGGPDEQF
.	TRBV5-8	ASSFRRTGANSYEQY
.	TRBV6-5	ASNPGPGMENEAF
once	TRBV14	ASSQVAGSNEQF
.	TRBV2	ASSESAEKSYEQY